The 23 T cell receptor beta chains in this list originate from one sample, sequenced in a study of blood T cells in healthy people across ages. Using a J-beta primer mix together with a sample-barcoded 5' primer, a second PCR was run for roughly 6 to 12 cycles. TCRdb processed the 5' RACE reads anew with MiXCR; each CDR3 protein has one entry. Of some 1,500,000 distinct CDR3 sequences in the sample, approximately 43% were seen once. The sequenced material came from blood. The source is a woman aged 18-29 years in good health.

V and J are TRBV27 and TRBJ2-7, with D hard to call. V was trimmed by 3 bases and J by 3 bases, leaving 9 bases between them. The CDR3 totals 13 residues. Germline V CDR1 and CDR2: MNHEY, SMNVEV (reference sequence). The CDR3 here is CASSFRGRYEQYF. In DNA, the CDR3 is TGTGCCAGCAGTTTTCGCGGCCGCTACGAGCAGTACTTC.

The genes are TRBV27 and TRBJ2-7, with 7 nucleotides matching TRBD1. The CDR3 sequence is 12 residues long. CDR1 MNHEY and CDR2 SMNVEV come from the germline V gene (reference sequence). V lost 6 bases, J lost 4 bases, and 3 bases stayed unmatched. The CDR3 loop reads CASRGGLYEQYF. CDR3 bases: TGTGCCAGCAGAGGGGGCTTATACGAGCAGTACTTC.

This chain uses TRBV20-1 with TRBJ2-3; D is perhaps TRBD2 (6 bases). Between the trimmed V and J ends, which lost 0 bases and 3 bases, there was a span of 13 bases. In germline, CDR1 is DFQATT, CDR2 SNEGSKA (reference sequence). This CDR3 region has 15 residues. Here the CDR3 DNA reads TGCAGTGCTAGAGAATTGGCGGGGTCAACAGATACGCAGTATTTT. This gives the protein CSARELAGSTDTQYF.

This clonotype appeared a few times. The V gene is TRBV6-5, the J gene TRBJ2-4, with unresolved D. Per germline, CDR1 MNHEY and CDR2 SVGAGI. The CDR3 is made up of 14 amino acids. V was clipped by 4 bases and J by 0 bases, with 7 bases between them. The CDR3 is CASSWSLAKNIQYF. CDR3 DNA sequence: TGTGCCAGCAGTTGGAGCCTAGCCAAAAACATTCAGTACTTC.

The chain carries TRBV12-3 or TRBV12-4 and TRBJ1-1; D is perhaps TRBD1 (6 bases). The CDR3 is 16 residues long. V gave up 4 bases and J gave up 0 bases, with 15 bases separating them. CDR3 in DNA: TGTGCCAGCAGTTCATACCGGGGGCAGATGAACACTGAAGCTTTCTTT. Translation: CASSSYRGQMNTEAFF.

This sequence joins TRBV4-1 and TRBJ2-7, with D possibly TRBD1 on 6 matching bases. The end of the DNA aligns better with TRBJ2-5, so the J call may be wrong. CDR3 size: 13 residues. Germline V CDR1 and CDR2: MGHRA, YSYEKL. The CDR3 DNA sequence: TGCGCCAGCAGGGGCAGGGGACCAGAGACCCAGTACTTC. Translated, it gives CASRGRGPETQYF.

This clonotype came up a few times. The chain uses TRBV20-1 and TRBJ1-2; no clear D. Trimming shortened V by 1 base and J by 4 bases, and 4 bases separated the two germline ends. Germline-derived CDR1 and CDR2 are DFQATT and SNEGSKA (reference sequence). The CDR3 length is 11 residues. In DNA, the CDR3 is TGCAGTGCTAGAGCTATCTATGGCTACACCTTC. Residues: CSARAIYGYTF.

The chain employs TRBV4-1 and TRBJ2-5; 9 bases agree with TRBD2. Germline CDR1 is MGHRA and CDR2 is YSYEKL. Trimming took 0 bases from V and 2 from J; bases not matched to a gene: 7. The CDR3 runs 17 residues. The CDR3 nucleotides read TGCGCCAGCAGCCAAGATCTGGGAGCGGGGGGTCAAGAGACCCAGTACTTC. Translated, it gives CASSQDLGAGGQETQYF.

This clonotype was found many times. The chain links TRBV20-1 to TRBJ2-3; D is unresolved. The ends were cut back, 6 bases at V and 2 bases at J, with 15 bases in the middle. The CDR3 has 14 amino acids. Per the germline V gene, CDR1 is DFQATT and CDR2 is SNEGSKA (reference sequence). The CDR3, as DNA: TGCAGTGCCTCGGCCCCGACCGTCACAGATACGCAGTATTTT. Its translation is CSASAPTVTDTQYF.

V and J are TRBV7-2 and TRBJ1-2; D is ambiguous. This CDR3 is 15 amino acids long. Per the germline V gene, CDR1 is SGHTA and CDR2 is FQGNSA. V dropped 3 bases and J dropped 3 bases, with 14 bases sitting between them. Here the CDR3 reads CASSFSRVLDYGYTF. The CDR3 DNA reads as TGTGCCAGCAGCTTCAGTAGGGTTCTAGACTATGGCTACACCTTC.

This chain joins TRBV14 and TRBJ1-2; D uncertain. The CDR3 runs 13 residues. Trimming left V 0 bases short and J 4 bases short, with 6 bases between. Germline V gene data show CDR1 as SGHDN and CDR2 as FVKESK. In DNA, the CDR3 is TGTGCCAGCAGCCAAGACCAGATCTATGGCTACACCTTC. This codes for CASSQDQIYGYTF.

The chain combines TRBV6-5 with TRBJ1-2, with a weak D call TRBD1 (6 bases). V lost 6 bases to trimming and J lost 4 bases, with 12 bases between them. CDR1 MNHEY and CDR2 SVGAGI come from the germline V gene. This CDR3 has 13 residues. CDR3 sequence reads: CASRTGQAYGYTF. The DNA for the CDR3 is TGTGCCAGCAGAACAGGGCAGGCCTATGGCTACACCTTC.

In nucleotides, the CDR3 is TGTGCCACCAGCAGAGCCTCCCAGTCAGAAGCTTTCTTT. Encoded protein: CATSRASQSEAFF. The chain recombines TRBV15 with TRBJ1-1, with D hard to call. The CDR3 spans 13 residues. V was trimmed by 1 base and J by 8 bases, leaving 11 bases between them. The germline CDR1 and CDR2 sequences are LNHNV and YYDKDF (reference sequence).

V gene TRBV6-2 or TRBV6-3 combines with J gene TRBJ2-1; 9 bases fit TRBD1. CDR1 is MNHEY, CDR2 SVGEGT, per germline. This CDR3 has 15 amino acids. V dropped 4 bases and J dropped 10; count of bases not matched to a gene: 11. CDR3 in amino acids: CASSSGTGPFGEQFF. For the CDR3, the DNA is TGTGCCAGCAGTTCCGGGACAGGGCCCTTCGGGGAGCAGTTCTTC.

The CDR3 bases are TGTGCCAGCAGCCAAGACCTGGATGAAGGGGCTAATTCACCCCTCCACTTT. It codes for CASSQDLDEGANSPLHF. This sequence joins TRBV3-1 and TRBJ1-6; D may be TRBD1 (5 bases). Trimming left V 0 bases short and J 6 bases short, with 15 bases between. Germline loops: CDR1 LGHDT, CDR2 YNNKEL (reference sequence). The CDR3 totals 17 residues. The complete variable domain, with remaining parts taken from reference TRBV3-1 and TRBJ1-6, reads DTAVSQTPKYLVTQMGNDKSIKCEQNLGHDTMYWYKQDSKKFLKIMFSYNNKELIINETVPNRFSPKSPDKAHLNLHINSLELGDSAVYFCASSQDLDEGANSPLHFGNGTRLTVT.

This clonotype was detected once. The V gene is TRBV7-2, the J gene TRBJ2-4; D ambiguous. Per the germline V gene, CDR1 is SGHTA and CDR2 is FQGNSA. V gave up 1 base and J gave up 0 bases, with 10 bases separating them. CDR3 length: 16 residues. Here the CDR3 reads CASSLGAFQAKNIQYF. CDR3 DNA: TGTGCCAGCAGCTTAGGGGCTTTTCAAGCCAAAAACATTCAGTACTTC.

This clonotype occurred a few times. V and J are TRBV18 and TRBJ1-1; weak D call: TRBD1 (5 bases). The germline gives CDR1 KGHSH, CDR2 LQKENI. CDR3 length equals 15 residues. Trimming shortened V by 0 bases and J by 1 base, and 9 bases separated the two germline ends. The CDR3 reads CASSPPGGENTEAFF. In nucleotides, the CDR3 is TGTGCCAGCTCACCACCCGGGGGGGAGAACACTGAAGCTTTCTTT.

The V gene is TRBV6-5, the J gene TRBJ1-2; D is perhaps TRBD1 (6 bases). Trimming cost V 0 bases and J 4 bases, with 12 bases left between them. CDR3 length: 15 amino acids. Germline CDR1 is MNHEY and CDR2 is SVGAGI. The CDR3 DNA follows: TGTGCCAGCAGTTACTCGTGGGGGCTGGGCTATGGCTACACCTTC. Protein sequence: CASSYSWGLGYGYTF.

The V gene is TRBV27, the J gene TRBJ2-1; no clear D gene. The CDR3 sequence is 13 residues long. Trimming pared 7 bases from V and 9 bases from J, leaving 16 bases between. CDR1 MNHEY and CDR2 SMNVEV come from the germline V gene (reference sequence). CDR3 sequence (DNA): TGTGCCAGCACCCCGGACGCAGCTGTTGAGCAGTTCTTC. Its translation: CASTPDAAVEQFF.

The V gene is TRBV6-2 or TRBV6-3, the J gene TRBJ2-3; no clear D. The V gene lost 7 bases and the J gene lost 0 bases, with 14 bases spanning the gap. There are 15 residues in the CDR3. Germline-derived CDR1 and CDR2 are MNHEY and SVGEGT. The CDR3 sequence: CASTPGSLSTDTQYF. The CDR3 nucleotides read TGTGCCAGCACCCCCGGCAGCTTAAGCACAGATACGCAGTATTTT.

Notes on this clonotype: One base away lies a much larger clone, so this may be a sequencing read error. This chain links TRBV28 with TRBJ2-1; D remains ambiguous. This CDR3 contains 11 residues. Looked up from germline, CDR1 is MDHEN and CDR2 is SYDVKM. CDR3 bases: TGTACCAGCAGGCGTAAAAAAGGGCAGTTCTTC. It codes for CTSRRKKGQFF.

This chain uses TRBV6-2 or TRBV6-3 with TRBJ2-7; D is unresolved. Trimming removed 2 bases from V and 2 bases from J, with 10 bases in between. The CDR3 is 14 amino acids. The germline V gene has CDR1 MNHEY and CDR2 SVGEGT. CDR3 coding DNA: TGTGCCAGCAGTTACCCAGGCTCTGCCTACGAGCAGTACTTC. Translating gives CASSYPGSAYEQYF.

This clonotype was picked up a small number of times. This sequence joins TRBV10-1 and TRBJ2-4; D remains ambiguous. Trimming took off 0 bases at V and 0 bases at J, with 9 bases between the two ends. Germline V gene data show CDR1 as WNHNN and CDR2 as SYGVQD (reference sequence). The CDR3 consists of 16 residues. The CDR3 DNA reads as TGCGCCAGCAGTGAGTCTACAGAACTAGCCAAAAACATTCAGTACTTC. It yields the protein CASSESTELAKNIQYF.